Each of the 21 T cell receptor beta chains below was sequenced from the same sample in a study of blood T cells in healthy people across ages. Sample-barcoded 5' priming and a J-beta primer mix drove a second PCR of about 6 to 12 cycles. From the 5' RACE reads, TCRdb called clonotypes with MiXCR, one entry per CDR3 protein. The sample shows some 640,000 distinct CDR3 sequences, about 30% of them seen only once. The sequencing input was blood. Source of these receptors: a woman older than 75 in good health.

This clonotype was observed many times. The CDR3 here is CASSQEGAKTEAFF. In nucleotides, the CDR3 is TGCGCCAGCAGCCAAGAAGGGGCTAAGACTGAAGCTTTCTTT. This rearrangement joins TRBV4-3 to TRBJ1-1, with D perhaps matching TRBD1 (5 bases). Germline CDR1 reads LGHNA; CDR2 reads YSLEER. V was cut by 0 bases and J by 5 bases, with 10 bases left in between. The CDR3 runs to 14 residues.

There are a few counts of this clonotype. The V gene is TRBV20-1, the J gene TRBJ2-6, with D perhaps matching TRBD1 (5 bases). V was cut by 0 bases and J by 1 base, with 7 bases left in between. Per germline, CDR1 DFQATT and CDR2 SNEGSKA (reference sequence). The CDR3 loop spans 15 amino acids. The CDR3 reads CSARDAGSGANVLTF. The CDR3 DNA follows: TGCAGTGCTAGAGATGCAGGGTCTGGGGCCAACGTCCTGACTTTC.

This clonotype was found many times. The rearrangement uses TRBV7-8 and TRBJ1-6, with D possibly being TRBD1 (5 bases). Germline lookup yields CDR1 SGHVS and CDR2 FQNEAQ. This CDR3 has 15 residues. Trimming left V 2 bases short and J 6 bases short, with 11 bases between. CDR3 DNA sequence: TGTGCCAGCAGCTTATATCAGGGCGGTAATTCACCCCTCCACTTT. This sequence encodes CASSLYQGGNSPLHF.

There are many counts of this clonotype. This sequence joins TRBV7-3 and TRBJ2-3; 8 positions match TRBD2. V was pared by 6 bases and J by 3 bases, with 11 bases of the junction left unmatched. This CDR3 is 16 amino acids long. Germline CDR1 SGHTA, CDR2 FQGTGA. The CDR3 protein is CASSQIAGGGTDTQYF. The CDR3 DNA sequence: TGTGCCAGCAGTCAAATCGCGGGGGGTGGGACAGATACGCAGTATTTT.

The sample holds a few counts of this clonotype. A read error may be the cause here, since a much bigger clone is one base away. J is TRBJ2-7 and V is TRBV15; perhaps TRBD2 as D (5 bases). The CDR3 spans 16 residues. Germline CDR1 LNHNV, CDR2 YYDKDF (reference sequence). The germline V and J ends were trimmed by 3 bases and 7 bases, with 22 bases remaining between them. CDR3 DNA: TGTGCCACCAGCAGGGGAGCGAGGGCAAGCGAAGGGGAGCAGTACTTC. Protein sequence: CATSRGARASEGEQYF.

Remarks on this clonotype: A much larger clone lies one base from this, so it may be a read error. The V gene is TRBV7-3, the J gene TRBJ1-1; D is possibly TRBD1 (5 bases). V shed 6 bases and J shed 4 bases, with 15 bases lying between them. CDR3 length: 14 residues. Per the germline V gene, CDR1 is SGHTA and CDR2 is FQGTGA. For the CDR3, the DNA is TGTGCCAGCAGGAGCCGCAGGGAGTCCACTGAAGCTTTCTTT. Protein: CASRSRRESTEAFF.

Concerning this clonotype: A read error may explain this, as a much larger clone is one base away. The V call is TRBV6-2 or TRBV6-3, the J call TRBJ2-7; 9 positions match TRBD1. The junction had 14 bases not matched to a gene; V was cut back by 2 bases and J by 9 bases. There are 16 residues in the CDR3. Germline CDR1 is MNHEY and CDR2 is SVGEGT. CDR3 protein: CASSYPPGQGYHGQYF. CDR3 sequence (DNA): TGTGCCAGCAGTTACCCACCGGGACAGGGTTACCATGGGCAGTACTTC.

This clonotype was picked up many times. The CDR3 coding sequence is TGTGCCAGCCTTATACAGGGTTCCTACGAGCAGTACTTC. Protein: CASLIQGSYEQYF. The chain employs TRBV6-1 and TRBJ2-7; a weak D match, TRBD1 (6 bases). The CDR3 consists of 13 residues. From germline, CDR1 is MNHNS and CDR2 SASEGT. The ends were cut back, 8 bases at V and 1 base at J, with 12 bases in the middle.

This clonotype was observed at least ten times. V gene TRBV20-1 combines with J gene TRBJ2-1; no definite D call. Trimming pared 6 bases from V and 0 bases from J, leaving 12 bases between. CDR1 is DFQATT and CDR2 is SNEGSKA in the germline V gene (reference sequence). The CDR3 runs 14 residues. DNA for the CDR3: TGCAGTGCCACACGGATCAGCTCCTACAATGAGCAGTTCTTC. Translating it yields CSATRISSYNEQFF.

A remark on this clonotype: The junction does not match germline at one end; this may be a read error. The chain's CDR3 is CAGSSKETQYF. Here the CDR3 DNA reads TGTGCCGGCAGCTCCAAGGAGACCCAGTACTTC. This chain connects TRBV7-2 to TRBJ2-5; D uncertain. The germline gives CDR1 SGHTA, CDR2 FQGNSA. This CDR3 has 11 residues.

V gene TRBV2 combines with J gene TRBJ2-5; 9 bases map to TRBD2. V gave up 7 bases and J gave up 11 bases; unmatched junction bases: 17. Germline V gene lookup returns CDR1 SNHLY and CDR2 FYNNEI. The length of the CDR3 is 15 residues. The CDR3 protein is CASTSRGGGGSEQYF. CDR3 DNA: TGTGCCAGCACAAGTAGGGGCGGGGGGGGAAGTGAGCAGTACTTC.

Ten or more counts support this clonotype. The V gene is TRBV2, the J gene TRBJ2-6; 9 bases fit TRBD1. Germline CDR1 and CDR2: SNHLY and FYNNEI. This CDR3 contains 17 residues. V shed 1 base, J shed 0 bases, and the junction held 1 base outside the gene matches. DNA for the CDR3: TGTGCCAGCAGTGAAGGGGACAGGGTCTCTGGGGCCAACGTCCTGACTTTC. Amino acid sequence: CASSEGDRVSGANVLTF.

The chain has TRBV20-1 and TRBJ2-7, with 9 bases that match TRBD2. The CDR3 spans 13 residues. V gave up 1 base and J gave up 6 bases; unmatched junction bases: 4. The germline V gene has CDR1 DFQATT and CDR2 SNEGSKA (reference sequence). In DNA form, the CDR3 reads TGCAGTGCTAGAGGGGAGCGGGAGGTCGAGCAGTACTTC. This translates into CSARGEREVEQYF.

This clonotype was seen many times. The rearrangement links TRBV2 to TRBJ2-7; D might be TRBD1 (6 bases). The CDR3 contains 13 residues. V was clipped by 5 bases and J by 3 bases, with 11 bases between them. Per the germline V gene, CDR1 is SNHLY and CDR2 is FYNNEI. The CDR3 is CASSSTGNYEQYF. The CDR3 DNA is TGTGCCAGCAGTTCAACAGGGAACTACGAGCAGTACTTC.

This clonotype was seen only a few times. A clone one base away is much larger, so this may be a read error. The chain employs TRBV5-4 and TRBJ2-5, with 8 bases fitting TRBD2. This CDR3 has 14 amino acids. Looked up from germline, CDR1 is SGHNT and CDR2 is YYREEE (reference sequence). The trim removed 3 bases at V and 11 bases at J, leaving 12 bases unmatched. CDR3 sequence reads: CASSSGTSFNEQYF. The CDR3 DNA sequence: TGTGCCAGCAGCTCCGGGACTAGTTTCAATGAGCAGTACTTC.

The chain links TRBV5-1 to TRBJ2-3; 8 nucleotides agree with TRBD2. V gave up 2 bases and J gave up 5 bases; unmatched junction bases: 7. CDR1 SGHRS and CDR2 YFSETQ come from the germline V gene. This CDR3 spans 15 amino acids. CDR3 protein: CASSLARGGRDTQYF. As DNA, the CDR3 is TGCGCCAGCAGCTTAGCTCGGGGGGGGAGAGATACGCAGTATTTT.

The chain's CDR3 is CASSLGTGDYYEQYF. The DNA of the CDR3 is TGCGCCAGCAGTCTCGGGACAGGGGATTACTACGAGCAGTACTTC. The chain is built from TRBV10-2 and TRBJ2-7; TRBD1 agrees at 10 bases. V trimming: 5 bases; J trimming: 3 bases; junction bases outside the gene matches: 7. The germline V gene has CDR1 WSHSY and CDR2 SAAADI. The CDR3 totals 15 residues.

The CDR3 sequence: CASSLSTGMNTEAFF. DNA for the CDR3: TGTGCCAGCAGTTTATCCACAGGGATGAACACTGAAGCTTTCTTT. This sequence joins TRBV28 and TRBJ1-1; D is perhaps TRBD1 (6 bases). This CDR3 is 15 amino acids long. The V gene's germline CDR1 is MDHEN and CDR2 SYDVKM. V lost 1 base and J lost 0, with 9 bases in between.

At least ten counts were recorded for this clonotype. The CDR3 DNA is TGTGCCAGCAGCCCAGGGGACTTTAGCAATCAGCCCCAGCATTTT. Residues: CASSPGDFSNQPQHF. V and J are TRBV12-3 or TRBV12-4 and TRBJ1-5; maybe TRBD1 (6 bases). V dropped 6 bases and J dropped 0 bases, with 12 bases sitting between them. The length of the CDR3 is 15 residues.

This clonotype was seen at least ten times. The chain recombines TRBV5-1 with TRBJ2-7, with D possibly matching TRBD1 (6 bases). The CDR3 length is 13 residues. CDR1 and CDR2 from the germline V gene are SGHRS and YFSETQ. V gave up 4 bases and J gave up 2 bases, with 10 bases separating them. CDR3 loop: CASSHRDTYEQYF. In DNA form, the CDR3 reads TGCGCCAGCAGCCACCGGGACACCTACGAGCAGTACTTC.

This clonotype showed up many times. The chain uses TRBV19 and TRBJ2-1; TRBD1 matches 8 bases. This CDR3 region has 16 residues. The V and J ends lost 3 bases and 7 bases, in that order; junction bases with no gene match: 11. The germline V gene encodes CDR1 LNHDA and CDR2 SQIVND (reference sequence). The CDR3 sequence is CASSMGGQGLANEQFF. The CDR3 bases are TGTGCCAGTAGTATGGGAGGACAGGGCCTTGCAAATGAGCAGTTCTTC.